This T cell receptor beta chain was retrieved from a study of cytomegalovirus exposure and HLA in healthy donors. Only a few counts were recorded for this clone. The germline gives CDR1 MDHEN, CDR2 SYDVKM. This CDR3 has 13 amino acids. V lost 0 bases to trimming and J lost 5 bases, with 5 bases between them. Both 60 Vbeta primers and 13 Jbeta primers went into the PCR. Data came from immunoSEQ multiplex PCR; TCRdb stores just in-frame clones and leaves some out. The sample contains about 140,000 clones, 75% to 85% of which appear only once. The genes are TRBV28 and TRBJ2-4; no firm D call. Sequencing was carried out using PBMCs. This sequence was found in a woman aged 18-29 years in good health and CMV-seropositive. CDR3 region: CASSLWAENIQYF. The DNA of the CDR3 is TGTGCCAGCAGTTTATGGGCAGAAAACATTCAGTACTTC.